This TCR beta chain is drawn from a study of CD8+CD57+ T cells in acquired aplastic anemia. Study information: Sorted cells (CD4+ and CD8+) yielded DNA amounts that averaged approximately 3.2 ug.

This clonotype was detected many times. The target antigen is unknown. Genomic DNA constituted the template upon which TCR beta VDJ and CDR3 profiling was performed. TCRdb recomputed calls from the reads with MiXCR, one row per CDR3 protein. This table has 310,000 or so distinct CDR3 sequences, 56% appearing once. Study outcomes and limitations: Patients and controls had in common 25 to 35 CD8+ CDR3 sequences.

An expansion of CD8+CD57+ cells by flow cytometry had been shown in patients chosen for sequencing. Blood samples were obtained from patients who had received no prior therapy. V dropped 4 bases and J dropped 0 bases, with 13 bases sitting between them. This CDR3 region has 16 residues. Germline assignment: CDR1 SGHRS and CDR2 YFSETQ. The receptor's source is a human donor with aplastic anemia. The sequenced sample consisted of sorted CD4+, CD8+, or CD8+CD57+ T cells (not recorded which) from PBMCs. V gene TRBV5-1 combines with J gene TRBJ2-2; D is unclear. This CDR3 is CASSRSATTNTGELFF. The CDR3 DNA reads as TGCGCCAGCAGCCGGTCAGCCACAACGAACACCGGGGAGCTGTTTTTT.